The text below deals with one TCR beta chain. The junction differs from germline at one of its ends, possibly a read error. The sample comes from a study of blood T cell repertoires in COVID-19. Study overall: PBMCs, B-cell-depleted T cells, or T cells were the source of the cDNA or gDNA that made up the material.

As processed by the authors: Cell counts per sample came from amplifying reference gene primers. Some clones are missing from TCRdb's copy, which holds only in-frame ones; the method was immunoSEQ multiplex PCR. The DNA gave D and trimming, while V, J and clone size come from that table. The profile covers about 150,000 clones, with roughly 87% appearing a single time and about 4% taken by the ten largest. The CDR3 runs 14 residues. The germline CDR1 and CDR2 sequences are MNHEY and SVGAGI. The TCR was taken from a woman in her sixties or seventies with active or convalescent COVID-19. This chain links TRBV6-5 with TRBJ2-3, with 15 bases that match TRBD2. The sample comprised peripheral blood. In DNA, the CDR3 is TGTGCCAGCAGTCAGGGACTAGCGGGGGGCGGGTCGCATTTT. It encodes CASSQGLAGGGSHF.